The 8 T cell receptor beta chains below were found in one sample sequenced in a study of T cells expressing NK-cell markers. Reanalyzing the 5' RACE reads, TCRdb keeps one entry per CDR3 protein, without DNA. In all, the sample yields about 460,000 distinct CDR3 sequences. Sequencing was carried out using blood T cells: a sorted CD56 or NKG2C T cell subset, CD4+ or CD8+ T cells, or bulk PBMC T cells (not recorded which). The source of these receptors is a woman aged 45-59 years in good health.

J is TRBJ2-2 and V is TRBV12-3 or TRBV12-4; without DNA, the TCRdb call of TRBD1 cannot be checked. This CDR3 is built from 14 residues. The CDR3 here is CASRSDKNTGELFF.

The chain joins TRBV13 to TRBJ1-1. The germline CDR1 and CDR2 sequences are PRHDT and FYEKMQ (reference sequence). This CDR3 is built from 12 residues. The CDR3 region is CASSSPGVEAFF. The full variable domain, in which reference TRBV13 and TRBJ1-1 provide the parts outside the CDR3, is AAGVIQSPRHLIKEKRETATLKCYPIPRHDTVYWYQQGPGQDPQFLISFYEKMQSDKGSIPDRFSAQQFSDYHSELNMSSLELGDSALYFCASSSPGVEAFFGQGTRLTVV.

The chain uses TRBV10-2 and TRBJ2-5; the D call from TCRdb, TRBD2, cannot be confirmed without DNA. Germline CDR1 is WSHSY and CDR2 is SAAADI. The CDR3 loop spans 13 amino acids. CDR3 region: CASSDGLAETQYF.

The chain is built from TRBV19 and TRBJ2-6; the TCRdb D gene call, TRBD2, has no DNA to confirm it. CDR3 length: 17 residues. Germline CDR1 and CDR2: LNHDA and SQIVND (reference sequence). CDR3 region: CASSRPAGGSGANVLTF.

The chain recombines TRBV20-1 with TRBJ1-6. The V gene's germline CDR1 is DFQATT and CDR2 SNEGSKA (reference sequence). This CDR3 comprises 15 residues. The CDR3 here is CSARVREGGGSPLHF.

This chain joins TRBV24-1 and TRBJ2-1; without DNA, the TCRdb call of TRBD2 cannot be checked. The CDR3 loop spans 16 amino acids. Germline CDR1 KGHDR, CDR2 SFDVKD. CDR3 sequence reads: CATSDLAGGPGNEQFF.

The genes are TRBV7-2 and TRBJ2-3; the TRBD1 assignment by TCRdb is unverifiable without DNA. CDR3 length: 14 residues. Germline values: CDR1 SGHTA, CDR2 FQGNSA. CDR3 sequence: CASSLQGAADTQYF.

The chain carries TRBV18 and TRBJ1-1. The CDR3 has 11 residues. Germline loops: CDR1 KGHSH, CDR2 LQKENI. The CDR3: CASSGGTEAFF. The variable domain in full, with the rest retrieved from reference TRBV18 and TRBJ1-1, is NAGVMQNPRHLVRRRGQEARLRCSPMKGHSHVYWYRQLPEEGLKFMVYLQKENIIDESGMPKERFSAEFPKEGPSILRIQQVVRGDSAAYFCASSGGTEAFFGQGTRLTVV.